These T cell receptor beta chains were read from a single sample in a study of T-cell reconstitution after alpha-beta-depleted transplantation in children. Via MiXCR, TCRdb re-called the PCR reads, giving one row per CDR3 protein. The sample carries about 830,000 distinct CDR3 sequences, roughly 16% recorded once. The specimen was PBMCs, mostly from graft donor cells, collected 360 days after TCRalphabeta/CD19-depleted stem cell transplant. Every receptor here comes from a male patient between 5 and 17 years old who had a stem cell transplant for acute lymphoblastic leukemia, so the T cells may come from the graft donor. CDR3s include the opening cysteine and the closing phenylalanine or tryptophan. Fields, in order: V gene, clone size, J gene, D gene, CDR3 protein, CDR3 DNA. A D gene is named only where the DNA matches it firmly. Not every row has a clone size; where given, it reads once, few, many or a size class.

>TRBV4-1|once|TRBJ2-6|TRBD2
CASSHRRTSGSPGANVLTF
TGCGCCAGCAGCCACAGGCGGACTAGCGGGAGTCCTGGGGCCAACGTCCTGACTTTC
>TRBV11-2|NA|TRBJ2-5|TRBD1
CASSPQTGIETQYF
TGTGCCAGCAGCCCCCAGACAGGGATAGAGACCCAGTACTTC
>TRBV27|few|TRBJ2-7|NA
CASQGLLGPDEQYF
TGTGCCAGCCAGGGACTTTTGGGACCCGACGAGCAGTACTTC
>TRBV7-3|NA|TRBJ2-1|TRBD1
CASSPGGGDRAGLVGSYNEQFF
TGTGCCAGCAGCCCCGGGGGAGGGGACAGGGCAGGTTTAGTCGGCTCCTACAATGAGCAGTTCTTC
>TRBV20-1|NA|TRBJ2-7|NA
CSARARQTVYEQYF
TGCAGTGCTAGAGCGAGACAGACGGTCTACGAGCAGTACTTC
>TRBV11-2|many|TRBJ2-1|NA
CASSGLSGYNEQFF
TGTGCCAGCAGTGGACTAAGCGGTTACAATGAGCAGTTCTTC
>TRBV29-1|many|TRBJ2-5|NA
CSVEVKTAQETQYF
TGCAGCGTTGAAGTAAAGACAGCCCAAGAGACCCAGTACTTC
>TRBV5-1|NA|TRBJ2-3|NA
CASSYGVRALTDTQYF
TGCGCCAGCAGCTACGGAGTCAGGGCCCTCACAGATACGCAGTATTTT
>TRBV9|NA|TRBJ2-1|NA
CASSVRSRGDNEQFF
TGTGCCAGCAGCGTACGGAGTCGAGGGGACAATGAGCAGTTCTTC
>TRBV5-1|NA|TRBJ2-7|NA
CASSFAPGTYEQYF
TGCGCCAGCAGCTTTGCCCCAGGGACCTACGAGCAGTACTTC
>TRBV5-1|NA|TRBJ2-1|TRBD2
CASRLHVWVAGDYNEQFF
TGCGCCAGCAGACTCCACGTATGGGTAGCGGGAGACTACAATGAGCAGTTCTTC
>TRBV6-5|NA|TRBJ2-7|TRBD1
CASAGTGAWEQYF
TGTGCCAGCGCCGGGACAGGGGCCTGGGAGCAGTACTTC
>TRBV12-3/TRBV12-4|NA|TRBJ2-2|TRBD1
CASSLKGTGTGELFF
TGTGCCAGCAGTTTGAAGGGGACAGGGACCGGGGAGCTGTTTTTT
>TRBV11-1|NA|TRBJ2-1|NA
CASSSGLSDNEQFF
TGTGCCAGCAGCTCGGGACTGTCTGACAATGAGCAGTTCTTC
>TRBV7-3|NA|TRBJ2-1|TRBD1
CASSENQGAYNGQFF
TGTGCCAGCAGCGAAAATCAGGGGGCTTACAATGGGCAGTTCTTC
>TRBV24-1|many|TRBJ2-1|TRBD2
CATSEHGTSGTSDEQFF
TGTGCCACCAGTGAACACGGGACTAGCGGGACTTCGGATGAGCAGTTCTTC
>TRBV7-3|NA|TRBJ2-1|NA
CASSLIPSNNEQFF
TGTGCCAGCAGCTTAATTCCTAGCAACAATGAGCAGTTCTTC
>TRBV3-1|NA|TRBJ2-3|TRBD2
CASRLAGFGTDTQYF
TGTGCCAGCAGGCTAGCGGGCTTTGGCACAGATACGCAGTATTTT
>TRBV13|few|TRBJ2-7|NA
CASSLIPAEQYF
TGTGCCAGCAGCTTAATCCCCGCCGAGCAGTACTTC
>TRBV11-2|NA|TRBJ2-2|NA
CASSPLRGYTGELFF
TGTGCCAGCAGCCCGCTCCGCGGGTACACCGGGGAGCTGTTTTTT
>TRBV27|few|TRBJ2-2|NA
CASSLYPGELFF
TGTGCCAGCAGTTTATATCCCGGGGAGCTGTTTTTT
>TRBV15|many|TRBJ1-3|NA
CATSRERVASSTIYF
TGTGCCACCAGCAGAGAGAGGGTCGCGAGTAGCACCATATATTTT
>TRBV5-1|NA|TRBJ1-2|NA
CASRPQRTDNYGYTF
TGCGCCAGCAGACCCCAGAGAACGGATAACTATGGCTACACCTTC
>TRBV12-3/TRBV12-4|many|TRBJ2-4|NA
CASSLIDSLYF
TGTGCCAGCAGTTTAATAGACTCTCTATACTTC
>TRBV7-9|NA|TRBJ2-7|NA
CASSSYLGYEQYF
TGTGCCAGCAGCTCCTATCTCGGCTACGAGCAGTACTTC
>TRBV5-1|many|TRBJ2-3|TRBD1
CASSSTGWRHEDTQYF
TGCGCCAGCAGCTCGACAGGGTGGAGGCATGAAGATACGCAGTATTTT
>TRBV12-3/TRBV12-4|NA|TRBJ2-6|NA
CASSAMTSGANVLTF
TGTGCCAGCAGTGCCATGACCTCTGGGGCCAACGTCCTGACTTTC
>TRBV12-3/TRBV12-4|many|TRBJ2-5|TRBD2
CASRRLAGKQETQYF
TGTGCCAGCAGGAGACTAGCGGGAAAGCAAGAGACCCAGTACTTC
>TRBV7-9|NA|TRBJ2-1|TRBD2
CASSSPSGREYNEQFF
TGTGCCAGCAGCTCCCCCAGCGGGAGGGAATACAATGAGCAGTTCTTC
>TRBV6-5|few|TRBJ2-7|NA
CASKRPENNEQYF
TGTGCCAGCAAACGCCCGGAGAATAACGAGCAGTACTTC
>TRBV29-1|many|TRBJ2-7|TRBD2
CSVGTSGSPHEQYF
TGCAGCGTTGGAACTAGCGGGAGTCCCCACGAGCAGTACTTC
>TRBV6-1|few|TRBJ2-1|NA
CASSLYFSGFMGNEQFF
TGTGCCAGCAGTCTTTATTTTAGCGGATTTATGGGGAATGAGCAGTTCTTC
>TRBV5-1|many|TRBJ2-5|NA
CASSFYRTETQETQYF
TGCGCCAGCAGCTTCTATAGGACAGAAACCCAAGAGACCCAGTACTTC
>TRBV11-2|few|TRBJ2-1|NA
CASSSQPGLGYNEQFF
TGTGCCAGCAGCTCCCAGCCCGGACTGGGGTACAATGAGCAGTTCTTC
>TRBV5-1|NA|TRBJ1-4|NA
CASSLEVVSSWANEKLFF
TGCGCCAGCAGCTTGGAGGTGGTCTCATCGTGGGCGAATGAAAAACTGTTTTTT
>TRBV5-1|few|TRBJ2-3|TRBD1
CASSLLGQGTADTQYF
TGCGCCAGCAGCTTGTTGGGACAGGGTACAGCAGATACGCAGTATTTT
>TRBV10-3|NA|TRBJ2-1|TRBD1
CAHAEGQTWDNEQFF
TGTGCCCATGCAGAGGGACAGACCTGGGACAATGAGCAGTTCTTC
>TRBV7-6|few|TRBJ2-2|TRBD2
CASSLSGLAGPGELFF
TGTGCCAGCAGCCTATCGGGACTAGCGGGACCCGGGGAGCTGTTTTTT
>TRBV5-1|few|TRBJ2-3|NA
CASSSFAPRDTQYF
TGCGCCAGCAGCTCCTTTGCGCCGCGGGATACGCAGTATTTT
>TRBV5-1|NA|TRBJ2-1|NA
CASSPGGPLYNEQFF
TGCGCCAGCAGCCCAGGAGGGCCGTTATACAATGAGCAGTTCTTC